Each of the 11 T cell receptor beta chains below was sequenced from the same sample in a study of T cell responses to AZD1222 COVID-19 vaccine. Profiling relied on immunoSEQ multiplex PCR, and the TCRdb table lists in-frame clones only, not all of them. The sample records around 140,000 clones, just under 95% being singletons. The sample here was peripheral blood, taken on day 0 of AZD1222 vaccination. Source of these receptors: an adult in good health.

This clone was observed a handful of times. CDR3 DNA: TGTGCCAGCAGCCCGACTAGAATCGGGACAGATACGCAGTATTTT. Its translation: CASSPTRIGTDTQYF. This sequence joins TRBV4-2 and TRBJ2-3, with D possibly matching TRBD2 (6 bases). The CDR3 runs to 15 residues. CDR1 and CDR2 (germline): LGHNA, YNFKEQ. Trimming removed 4 bases from V and 3 bases from J, with 14 bases in between.

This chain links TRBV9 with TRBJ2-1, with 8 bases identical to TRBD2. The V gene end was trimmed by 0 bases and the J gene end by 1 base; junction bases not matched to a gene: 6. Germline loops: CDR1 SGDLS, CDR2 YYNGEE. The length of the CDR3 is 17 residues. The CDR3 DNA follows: TGTGCCAGCAGCGTAGGCCCAGCGGGAGAATCCTACAATGAGCAGTTCTTC. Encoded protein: CASSVGPAGESYNEQFF.

The CDR3, as DNA: TGTGCCAGCAGCTTGGTAGCGGGAACGGTTACAGATACGCAGTATTTT. This encodes CASSLVAGTVTDTQYF. This rearrangement joins TRBV5-6 to TRBJ2-3; 8 bases align to TRBD2. This CDR3 has 16 residues. V trimming: 0 bases; J trimming: 3 bases; junction bases outside the gene matches: 6. CDR1 SGHDT and CDR2 YYEEEE come from the germline V gene.

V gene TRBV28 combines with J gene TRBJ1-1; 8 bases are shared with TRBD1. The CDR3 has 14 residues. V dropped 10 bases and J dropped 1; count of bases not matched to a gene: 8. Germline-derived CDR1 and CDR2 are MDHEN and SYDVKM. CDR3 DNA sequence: TGTGCCACCGGACCGACAGGGGAGAACACTGAAGCTTTCTTT. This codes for CATGPTGENTEAFF. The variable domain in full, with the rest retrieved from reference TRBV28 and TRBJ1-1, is DVKVTQSSRYLVKRTGEKVFLECVQDMDHENMFWYRQDPGLGLRLIYFSYDVKMKEKGDIPEGYSVSREKKERFSLILESASTNQTSMYLCATGPTGENTEAFFGQGTRLTVV.

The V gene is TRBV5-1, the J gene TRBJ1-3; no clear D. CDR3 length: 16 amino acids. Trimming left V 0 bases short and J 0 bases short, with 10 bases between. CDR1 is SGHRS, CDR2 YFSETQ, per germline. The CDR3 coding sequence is TGCGCCAGCAGCTTGGCTCAGGTCCGCTCTGGAAACACCATATATTTT. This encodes CASSLAQVRSGNTIYF. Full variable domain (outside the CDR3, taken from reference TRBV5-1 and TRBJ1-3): KAGVTQTPRYLIKTRGQQVTLSCSPISGHRSVSWYQQTPGQGLQFLFEYFSETQRNKGNFPGRFSGRQFSNSRSEMNVSTLELGDSALYLCASSLAQVRSGNTIYFGEGSWLTVV.

The chain's CDR3 is CASAGKLRTSGNTIYF. CDR3 in DNA: TGTGCCAGCGCAGGGAAGTTGAGGACTTCTGGAAACACCATATATTTT. The chain uses TRBV7-9 and TRBJ1-3; D might be TRBD1 (5 bases). Germline CDR1 reads SEHNR; CDR2 reads FQNEAQ (reference sequence). This CDR3 has 16 residues. V gave up 8 bases and J gave up 1 base, with 18 bases separating them.

The CDR3 DNA reads as TGTGCCAGCAGCTTGGAGGGCGGGAGGGCCCACAATGAGCAGTTCTTC. Residues: CASSLEGGRAHNEQFF. The chain uses TRBV5-4 and TRBJ2-1, with TRBD2 matching over 9 bases. The CDR3 sequence is 16 residues long. Germline CDR1 SGHNT, CDR2 YYREEE (reference sequence). Trimming at V came to 0 bases and at J to 5 bases, leaving 6 bases not matched to a gene. The full variable domain, with the rest looked up from reference TRBV5-4 and TRBJ2-1, is ETGVTQSPTHLIKTRGQQVTLRCSSQSGHNTVSWYQQALGQGPQFIFQYYREEENGRGNFPPRFSGLQFPNYSSELNVNALELDDSALYLCASSLEGGRAHNEQFFGPGTRLTVL.

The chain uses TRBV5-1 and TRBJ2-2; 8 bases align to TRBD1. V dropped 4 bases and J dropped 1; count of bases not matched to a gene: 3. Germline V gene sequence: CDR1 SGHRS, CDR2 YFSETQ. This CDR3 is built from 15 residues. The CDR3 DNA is TGCGCCAGCAGCGGTGGGACAGGGAACACCGGGGAGCTGTTTTTT. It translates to CASSGGTGNTGELFF.

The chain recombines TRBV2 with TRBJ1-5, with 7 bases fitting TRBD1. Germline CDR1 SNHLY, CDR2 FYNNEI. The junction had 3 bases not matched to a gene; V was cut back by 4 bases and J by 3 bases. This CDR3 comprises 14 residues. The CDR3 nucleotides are TGTGCCAGCAGTGGACAGGGATACAATCAGCCCCAGCATTTT. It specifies CASSGQGYNQPQHF.

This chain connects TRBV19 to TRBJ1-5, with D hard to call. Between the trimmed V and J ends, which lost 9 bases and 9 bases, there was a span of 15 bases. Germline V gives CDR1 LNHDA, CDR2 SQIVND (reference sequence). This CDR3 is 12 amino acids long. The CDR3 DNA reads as TGTGCCAGCGGGCCGTACGGAGGGCCCCAGCATTTT. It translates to CASGPYGGPQHF.

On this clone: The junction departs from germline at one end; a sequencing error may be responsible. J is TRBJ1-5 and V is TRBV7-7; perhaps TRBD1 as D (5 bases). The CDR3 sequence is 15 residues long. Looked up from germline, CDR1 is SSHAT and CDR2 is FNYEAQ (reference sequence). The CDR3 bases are TGTGCTAGCAGCCGGGATGGCGGCGGGGCCCAGCCCCAGCATTTT. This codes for CASSRDGGGAQPQHF.